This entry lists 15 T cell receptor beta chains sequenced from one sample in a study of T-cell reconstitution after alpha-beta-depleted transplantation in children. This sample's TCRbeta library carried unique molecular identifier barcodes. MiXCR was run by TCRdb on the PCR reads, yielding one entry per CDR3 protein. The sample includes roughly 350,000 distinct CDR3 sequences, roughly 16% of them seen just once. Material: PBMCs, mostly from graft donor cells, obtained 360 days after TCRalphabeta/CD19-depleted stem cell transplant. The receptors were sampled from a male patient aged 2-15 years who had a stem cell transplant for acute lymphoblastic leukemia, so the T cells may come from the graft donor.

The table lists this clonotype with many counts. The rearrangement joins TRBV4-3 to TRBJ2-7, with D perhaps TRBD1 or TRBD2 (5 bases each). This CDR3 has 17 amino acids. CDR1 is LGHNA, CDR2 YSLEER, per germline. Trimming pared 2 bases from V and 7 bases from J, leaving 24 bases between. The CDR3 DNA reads TGCGCCAGCAGCCAATTCCCCCCGGGACGAATAATGGGGGAGCAGTACTTC. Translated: CASSQFPPGRIMGEQYF.

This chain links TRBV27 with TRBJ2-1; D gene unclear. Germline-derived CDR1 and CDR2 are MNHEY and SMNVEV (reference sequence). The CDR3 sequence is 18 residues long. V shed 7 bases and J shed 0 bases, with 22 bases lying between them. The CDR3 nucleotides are TGTGCCAGCAAGAGCGACACGGGCATCGACAACTCCTACAATGAGCAGTTCTTC. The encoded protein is CASKSDTGIDNSYNEQFF.

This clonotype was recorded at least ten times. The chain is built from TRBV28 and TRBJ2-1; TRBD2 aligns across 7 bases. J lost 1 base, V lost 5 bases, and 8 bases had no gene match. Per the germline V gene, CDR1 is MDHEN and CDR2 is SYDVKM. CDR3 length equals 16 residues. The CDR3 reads CASSPYLAVSYNEQFF. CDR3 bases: TGTGCCAGCAGTCCCTATCTAGCGGTGTCCTACAATGAGCAGTTCTTC.

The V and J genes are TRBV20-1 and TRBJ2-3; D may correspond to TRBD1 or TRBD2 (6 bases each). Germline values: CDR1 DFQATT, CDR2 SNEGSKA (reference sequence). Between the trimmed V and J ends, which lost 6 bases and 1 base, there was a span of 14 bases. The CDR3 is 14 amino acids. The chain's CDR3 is CSAGLRGGTDTQYF. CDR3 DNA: TGCAGTGCCGGTCTGAGGGGGGGCACAGATACGCAGTATTTT.

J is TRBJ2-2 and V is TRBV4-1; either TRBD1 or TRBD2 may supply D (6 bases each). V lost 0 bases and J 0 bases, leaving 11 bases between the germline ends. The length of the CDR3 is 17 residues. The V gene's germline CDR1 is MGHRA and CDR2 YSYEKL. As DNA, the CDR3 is TGCGCCAGCAGCCAAGATTGGGGGGCCGCGAACACCGGGGAGCTGTTTTTT. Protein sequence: CASSQDWGAANTGELFF.

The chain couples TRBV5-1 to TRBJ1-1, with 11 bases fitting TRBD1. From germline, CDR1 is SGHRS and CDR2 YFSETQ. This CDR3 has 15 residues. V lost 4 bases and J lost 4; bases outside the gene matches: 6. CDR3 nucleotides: TGCGCCAGCAGCAGGGACAGGGGGTCGAGCACTGAAGCTTTCTTT. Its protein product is CASSRDRGSSTEAFF.

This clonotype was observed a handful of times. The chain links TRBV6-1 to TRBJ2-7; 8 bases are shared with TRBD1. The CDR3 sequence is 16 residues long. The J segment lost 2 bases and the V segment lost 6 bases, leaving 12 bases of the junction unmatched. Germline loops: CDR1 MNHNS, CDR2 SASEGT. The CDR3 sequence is CASSPSQGARTYEQYF. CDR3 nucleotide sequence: TGTGCCAGCAGCCCTTCCCAGGGGGCACGGACCTACGAGCAGTACTTC.

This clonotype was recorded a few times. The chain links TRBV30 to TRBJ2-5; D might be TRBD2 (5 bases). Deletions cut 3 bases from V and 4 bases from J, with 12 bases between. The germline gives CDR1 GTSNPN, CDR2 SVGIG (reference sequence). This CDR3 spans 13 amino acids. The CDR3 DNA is TGTGCCTGGAGCGGTCGAGGGCGAGAGACCCAGTACTTC. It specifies CAWSGRGRETQYF. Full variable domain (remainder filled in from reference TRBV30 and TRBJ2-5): SQTIHQWPATLVQPVGSPLSLECTVEGTSNPNLYWYRQAAGRGLQLLFYSVGIGQISSEVPQNLSASRPQDRQFILSSKKLLLSDSGFYLCAWSGRGRETQYFGPGTRLLVL.

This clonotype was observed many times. As DNA, the CDR3 is TGTGCCAGCAGCGTAAATCCCCTAAGTAGCTCCTACGAGCAGTACTTC. Translation: CASSVNPLSSSYEQYF. The V and J genes are TRBV9 and TRBJ2-7; D ambiguous. This CDR3 is built from 16 residues. V was cut by 1 base and J by 0 bases, with 14 bases left in between. From germline, CDR1 is SGDLS and CDR2 YYNGEE.

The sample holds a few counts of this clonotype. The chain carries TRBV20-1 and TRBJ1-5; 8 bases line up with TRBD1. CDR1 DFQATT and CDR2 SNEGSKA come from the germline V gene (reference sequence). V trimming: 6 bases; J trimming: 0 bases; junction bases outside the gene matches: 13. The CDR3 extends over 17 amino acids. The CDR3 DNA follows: TGCAGTGCCCCCACGTTCGGACAGGGCCGTAGCAATCAGCCCCAGCATTTT. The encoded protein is CSAPTFGQGRSNQPQHF.

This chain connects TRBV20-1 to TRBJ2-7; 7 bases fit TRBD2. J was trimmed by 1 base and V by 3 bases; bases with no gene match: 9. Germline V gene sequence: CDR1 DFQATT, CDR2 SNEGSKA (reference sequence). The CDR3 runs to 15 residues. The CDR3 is CSASSVSAGSYEQYF. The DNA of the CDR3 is TGCAGTGCTAGTTCGGTGTCAGCGGGATCCTACGAGCAGTACTTC.

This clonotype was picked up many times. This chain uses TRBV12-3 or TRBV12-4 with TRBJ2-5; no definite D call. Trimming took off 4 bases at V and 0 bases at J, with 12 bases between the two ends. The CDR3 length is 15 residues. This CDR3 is CASSSMTWYQETQYF. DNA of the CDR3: TGTGCCAGCAGTTCCATGACCTGGTACCAAGAGACCCAGTACTTC.

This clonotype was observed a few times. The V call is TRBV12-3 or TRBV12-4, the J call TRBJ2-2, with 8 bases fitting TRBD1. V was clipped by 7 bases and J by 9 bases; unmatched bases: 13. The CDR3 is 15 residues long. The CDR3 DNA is TGTGCCAGCATTTTCCGAGACAGGGGTGCTCGGGAGCTGTTTTTT. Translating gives CASIFRDRGARELFF.

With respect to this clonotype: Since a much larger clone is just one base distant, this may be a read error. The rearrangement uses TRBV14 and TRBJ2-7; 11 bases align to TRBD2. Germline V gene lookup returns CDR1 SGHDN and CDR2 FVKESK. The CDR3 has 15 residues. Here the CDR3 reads CASTQIAGGRNEQYF. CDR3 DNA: TGTGCCAGCACCCAAATAGCGGGAGGGCGGAACGAGCAGTACTTC.

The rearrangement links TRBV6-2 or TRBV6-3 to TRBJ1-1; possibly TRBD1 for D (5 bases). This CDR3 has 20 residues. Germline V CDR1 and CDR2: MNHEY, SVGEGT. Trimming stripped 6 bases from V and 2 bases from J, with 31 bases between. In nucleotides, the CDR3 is TGTGCCAGCAGGTTCCCCCCAAGGGGTTCCCACTTCGTCATCAACACTGAAGCTTTCTTT. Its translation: CASRFPPRGSHFVINTEAFF.